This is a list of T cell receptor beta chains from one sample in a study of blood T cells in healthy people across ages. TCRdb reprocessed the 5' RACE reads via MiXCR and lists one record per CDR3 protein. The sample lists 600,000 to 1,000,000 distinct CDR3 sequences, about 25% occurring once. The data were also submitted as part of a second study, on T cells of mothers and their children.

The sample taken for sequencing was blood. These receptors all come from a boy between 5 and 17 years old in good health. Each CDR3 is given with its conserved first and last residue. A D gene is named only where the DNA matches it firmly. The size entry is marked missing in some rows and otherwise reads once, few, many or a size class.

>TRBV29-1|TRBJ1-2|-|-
TGCAGCATTGGCGACTACACCTTC
CSIGDYTF
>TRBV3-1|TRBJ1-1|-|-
TGTGCCAGCAGCCGGGGGGATTCGGGGGCTTTCTTT
CASSRGDSGAFF
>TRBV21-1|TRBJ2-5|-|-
TGTGCCAGCAGCGCCCGCTGTCCCGGGCGGGGAGAGACCCAGTACTTC
CASSARCPGRGETQYF
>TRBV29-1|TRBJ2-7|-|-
TGCAGCGTCCGAGGGACCCCAGGAACGAGCTCCTACGAGCAGTACTTC
CSVRGTPGTSSYEQYF
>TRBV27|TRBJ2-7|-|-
TGTGCCAGCTGGAGTCGAGCGGGTTCCTACGAGCAGTACTTC
CASWSRAGSYEQYF
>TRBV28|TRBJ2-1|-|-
TGTGCCAGCAGTGCGGGTGGGGCTTCCTACAATGAGCAGTTCTTC
CASSAGGASYNEQFF
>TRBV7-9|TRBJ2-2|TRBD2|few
TGTGCCAGAGCGGGACCCTCGAACACCGGGGAGCTGTTTTTT
CARAGPSNTGELFF
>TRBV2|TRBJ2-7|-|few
TGTGCCAGCAGTGGGACATCAAGCCAGTCCTACGAGCAGTACTTC
CASSGTSSQSYEQYF
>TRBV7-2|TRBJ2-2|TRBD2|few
TGTGCCAGCAGACCGGGACTAGGAGGAACCGGGGAGCTGTTTTTT
CASRPGLGGTGELFF
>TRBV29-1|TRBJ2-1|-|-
TGCAGCGTTGGTAGGGTCCTATCCTACAATGAGCAGTTCTTC
CSVGRVLSYNEQFF
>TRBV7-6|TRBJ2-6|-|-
TGTGCCAGCAGCTTAGCTGGCCAGGGGGGTTTTGGGGCCAACGTCCTGACTTTC
CASSLAGQGGFGANVLTF
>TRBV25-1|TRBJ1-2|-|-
TGTGCCAGCAGCCGGGAAGGGCTTAACTATGGCTACACCTTC
CASSREGLNYGYTF
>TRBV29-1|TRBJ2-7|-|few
TGCAGCGCCCCCGCCGAGCAGTACTTC
CSAPAEQYF
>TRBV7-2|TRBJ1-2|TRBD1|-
TGTGCCAGCAGAACAGGGGTGGACTATGGCTACACCTTC
CASRTGVDYGYTF
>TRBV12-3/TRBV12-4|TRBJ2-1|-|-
TGTGCCAGCAGCCCCGCCCGGGGCGAGCAGTTCTTC
CASSPARGEQFF
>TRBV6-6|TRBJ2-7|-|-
TGTGCCAGCCGGACACCGAGCTCCTACGAGCAGTACTTC
CASRTPSSYEQYF
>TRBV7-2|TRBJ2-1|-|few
TGTGCCAGCAGCTTAGCTGCCAATCGCGATGAGCAGTTCTTC
CASSLAANRDEQFF
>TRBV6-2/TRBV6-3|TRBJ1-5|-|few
TGTGCCAGCAGTTACAATTTTCTGTTGGGAGATACCAATCAGCCCCAGCATTTT
CASSYNFLLGDTNQPQHF
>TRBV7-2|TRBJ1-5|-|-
TGTGCCAGCAGCCGAGATAGCACCCAGCCCCAGCATTTT
CASSRDSTQPQHF
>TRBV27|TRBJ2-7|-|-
TGTGCCAGCAGTTTATCTGGTGCTGGAGGCTACGAGCAGTACTTC
CASSLSGAGGYEQYF
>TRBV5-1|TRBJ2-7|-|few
TGCGCCAGCACCCGAAGCTCGGGCTACGAGCAGTACTTC
CASTRSSGYEQYF
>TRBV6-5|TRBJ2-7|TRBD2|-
TGTGCCAGCACTTATGTAGCGGGAAGCTCCTACGAGCAGTACTTC
CASTYVAGSSYEQYF
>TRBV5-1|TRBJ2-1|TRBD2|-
TGCGCCAGCAGCCCGACCGGGACTAGCGGTCTCCAGTTCTTC
CASSPTGTSGLQFF
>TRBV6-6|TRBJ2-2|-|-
TGTGCCAGCAGGGGGGACTCCCCCGGGGAGCTGTTTTTT
CASRGDSPGELFF
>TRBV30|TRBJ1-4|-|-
TGTGCCTGGAGCACGGGAAAACTGTTTTTT
CAWSTGKLFF
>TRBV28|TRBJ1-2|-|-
TGTGCCAGCAGGCCAAGGGTTCGTGGTGGCTACACCTTC
CASRPRVRGGYTF
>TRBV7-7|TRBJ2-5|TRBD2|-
TGTGCTAGCAGCTTAGCGGGGCAGGATGAGACCCAGTACTTC
CASSLAGQDETQYF
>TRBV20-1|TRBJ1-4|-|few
TGCAGTGCTAGTGTAGGAACTAATGAAAAACTGTTTTTT
CSASVGTNEKLFF
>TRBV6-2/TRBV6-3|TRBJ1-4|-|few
TGTGCCAGCAGTACACACCGGAGAGACTATGAAAAACTGTTTTTT
CASSTHRRDYEKLFF
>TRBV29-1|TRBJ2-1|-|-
TGCAGCGTTGGCGAGCAGGGCAATGAGCAGTTCTTC
CSVGEQGNEQFF
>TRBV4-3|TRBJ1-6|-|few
TGCGCCAGCAGCCAAGATGCCAGGGTAAATTTACCCCTCCACTTT
CASSQDARVNLPLHF
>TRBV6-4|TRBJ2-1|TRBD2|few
TGTGCCAGCAGCCCCGGACTAGCGCGGGCAAATGAGCAGTTCTTC
CASSPGLARANEQFF
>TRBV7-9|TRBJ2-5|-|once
TGTGCGGCGGATGGGGGAATTAAAGAGACCCAGTACTTC
CAADGGIKETQYF
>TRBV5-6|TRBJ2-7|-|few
TGTGCCAGCAGCTTGGTCGGGGAAGGGGCCGAGCAGTACTTC
CASSLVGEGAEQYF
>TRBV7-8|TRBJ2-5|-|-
TGTGCCAGCAGCGCCTCCGGGAGCAGAGGAGAGACCCAGTACTTC
CASSASGSRGETQYF
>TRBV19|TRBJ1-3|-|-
TGTGCCACCGCGACGGGGGTCGGAAACACCATATATTTT
CATATGVGNTIYF
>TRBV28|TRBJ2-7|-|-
TGTGCCAGCAGTTCCCCTCGGCCCCAGGCTAGTATGGATGTCTACGAGCAGTACTTC
CASSSPRPQASMDVYEQYF
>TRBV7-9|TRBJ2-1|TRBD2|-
TGTGCCAGCAGCTCCCTAGCGGTTGAGCAGTTCTTC
CASSSLAVEQFF
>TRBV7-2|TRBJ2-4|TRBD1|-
TGTGCCAGCAGCTTAGCTCTGTTTGGGACAGGGGGATCTAACATTCAGTACTTC
CASSLALFGTGGSNIQYF
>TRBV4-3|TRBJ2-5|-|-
TGCGCCAGCAGCCAAGATTGGGGACCCCAAGAGACCCAGTACTTC
CASSQDWGPQETQYF
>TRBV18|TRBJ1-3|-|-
TGTGCCAGCTCACCGGTGTTACCGAGGCAAAACTCTGGAAACACCATATATTTT
CASSPVLPRQNSGNTIYF
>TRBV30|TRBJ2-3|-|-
TGTGCCTGGTCACCGGGACCAGCTAGCACAGATACGCAGTATTTT
CAWSPGPASTDTQYF
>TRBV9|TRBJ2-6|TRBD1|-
TGTGCCAGCAGCCCAGGGACAGGGATCTCTGGGGCCAACGTCCTGACTTTC
CASSPGTGISGANVLTF
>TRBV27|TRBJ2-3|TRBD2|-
TGTGCCAGCAGTCCCGGACTAGCGTGGACAGATACGCAGTATTTT
CASSPGLAWTDTQYF
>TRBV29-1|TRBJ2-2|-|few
TGCAGCGTTAACTGGGCCGGGGAGCTGTTTTTT
CSVNWAGELFF
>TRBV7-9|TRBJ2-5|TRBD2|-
TGTGCCAGCAGCTCGGGGGGTCCCAGCGGGGGACTTCAAGAGACCCAGTACTTC
CASSSGGPSGGLQETQYF
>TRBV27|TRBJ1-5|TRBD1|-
TGTGCCAGCAGACAGGGACAGATGAATCAGCCCCAGCATTTT
CASRQGQMNQPQHF